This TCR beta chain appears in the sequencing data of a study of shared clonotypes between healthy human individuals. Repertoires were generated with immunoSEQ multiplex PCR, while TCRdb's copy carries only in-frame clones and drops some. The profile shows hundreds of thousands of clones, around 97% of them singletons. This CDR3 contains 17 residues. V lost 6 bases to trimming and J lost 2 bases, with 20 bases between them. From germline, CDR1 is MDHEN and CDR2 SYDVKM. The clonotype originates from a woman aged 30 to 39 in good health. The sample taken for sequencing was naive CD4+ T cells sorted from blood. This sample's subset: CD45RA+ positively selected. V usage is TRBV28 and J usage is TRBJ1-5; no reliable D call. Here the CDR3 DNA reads TGTGCCAGCAGGCATACTTGGGTGGGGTCTCGCAATCAGCCCCAGCATTTT. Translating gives CASRHTWVGSRNQPQHF.